This T cell receptor (beta chain) was sequenced in a study of spatial heterogeneity in lung cancer. Study summary: Two to three years after resection was the median timing of the follow-up PBMC samples, which were sequenced when available.

As to time point: blood at routine non-recurrence follow-up after resection. In each case, whole RNA from tumor, nontumor lung or frozen PBMC was sequenced unsorted. One entry per CDR3 protein results from TCRdb running MiXCR on the 5' RACE reads. The sample lists over 45,000 distinct CDR3 sequences; about 10% were seen once. Many counts were recorded for this clonotype. Germline V CDR1 and CDR2: SGHAT, FQNNGV. The CDR3 totals 14 residues. V was trimmed by 1 base and J by 2 bases, leaving 7 bases between them. The sequenced sample was PBMCs, obtained at follow-up. V and J are TRBV11-2 and TRBJ2-3; D unclear. This sequence was found in a male donor with early-stage non-small cell lung cancer. DNA of the CDR3: TGTGCCAGCAGCTTAGCGAGGTCCACAGATACGCAGTATTTT. The encoded protein is CASSLARSTDTQYF.